The clone carrying this T cell receptor beta chain occurred once. Its antigen is undetermined. This sample is drawn from a study of cytomegalovirus exposure and HLA in healthy donors. The validation cohort, a group of more than 95 subjects, included the donors and was separate from the roughly 670-subject first cohort. The germline V and J ends were trimmed by 3 bases and 4 bases, with 22 bases remaining between them. The CDR3 has 17 amino acids. CDR1 and CDR2 from the germline V gene are MNHNS and SASEGT. Profiling relied on immunoSEQ multiplex PCR, and the TCRdb table lists in-frame clones only, not all of them. The repertoire includes approximately 99,000 clones, approximately 86% of them detected once, and 3% to 3.5% sits in the top ten. The study's findings and limits: While the bulk of TCR sequences proved rare, some public TCRs turned up in many donors. There were 150 to 200 TCR beta chains listed as cytomegalovirus-associated. Cytomegalovirus status, reportedly, was diagnosed with high specificity and sensitivity by the classifier.

The V gene is TRBV6-1, the J gene TRBJ2-7; D may be TRBD1 (7 bases). The sequenced sample consisted of PBMCs. This sequence originates from a woman between 18 and 29 years old in good health and CMV-seronegative. This CDR3 reads CASSEGGEGAAWYEQYF. The CDR3 DNA sequence: TGTGCCAGCAGTGAGGGAGGAGAGGGGGCGGCTTGGTACGAGCAGTACTTC.